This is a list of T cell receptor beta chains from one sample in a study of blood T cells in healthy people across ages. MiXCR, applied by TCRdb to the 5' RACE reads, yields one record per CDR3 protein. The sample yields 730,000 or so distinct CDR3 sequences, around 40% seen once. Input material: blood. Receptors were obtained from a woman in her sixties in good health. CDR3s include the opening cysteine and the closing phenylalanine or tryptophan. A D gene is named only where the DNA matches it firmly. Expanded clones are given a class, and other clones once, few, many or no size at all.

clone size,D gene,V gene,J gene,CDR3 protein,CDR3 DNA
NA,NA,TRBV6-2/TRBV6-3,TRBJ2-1,CASSQRRGVSSEQFF,TGTGCCAGCAGTCAGCGTAGAGGGGTCAGCAGTGAGCAGTTCTTC
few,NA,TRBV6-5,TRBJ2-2,CASSPSFNTGELFF,TGTGCCAGCAGCCCTAGCTTCAACACCGGGGAGCTGTTTTTT
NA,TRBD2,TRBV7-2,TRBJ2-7,CASSLVLAGGLYEQYF,TGTGCCAGCAGCTTAGTCCTAGCGGGAGGTCTCTACGAGCAGTACTTC
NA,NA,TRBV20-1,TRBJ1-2,CSASRADYTF,TGCAGTGCTAGCAGAGCCGACTACACCTTC
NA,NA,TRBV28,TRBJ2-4,CASSLPARAKNIQYF,TGTGCCAGCAGTTTACCGGCGCGGGCCAAAAACATTCAGTACTTC
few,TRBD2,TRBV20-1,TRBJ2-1,CSAPRGGIEQFF,TGCAGTGCCCCCCGGGGGGGGATTGAGCAGTTCTTC
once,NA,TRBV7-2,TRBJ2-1,CASGDASSYNEQFF,TGTGCCAGCGGAGACGCTAGCTCCTACAATGAGCAGTTCTTC
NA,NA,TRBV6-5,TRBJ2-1,CAIRSGYNEQFF,TGTGCCATCAGGTCAGGGTACAATGAGCAGTTCTTC
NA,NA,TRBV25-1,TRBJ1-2,CASGRVYGYTF,TGTGCCAGCGGCCGGGTCTATGGCTACACCTTC
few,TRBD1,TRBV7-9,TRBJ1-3,CASSNGQASSGNTIYF,TGTGCCAGCAGCAACGGACAGGCAAGCTCTGGAAACACCATATATTTT
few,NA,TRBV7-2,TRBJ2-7,CASSLVQTGYRYEQYF,TGTGCCAGCAGCTTAGTTCAAACGGGTTATCGCTACGAGCAGTACTTC
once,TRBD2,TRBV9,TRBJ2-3,CASSSTSVLTDTQYF,TGTGCCAGCAGCTCTACTAGCGTTCTCACAGATACGCAGTATTTT
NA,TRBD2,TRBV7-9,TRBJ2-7,CASSLAASGNDEQYF,TGTGCCAGCAGCTTAGCGGCTAGCGGGAACGACGAGCAGTACTTC
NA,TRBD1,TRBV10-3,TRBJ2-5,CAIRRQGARETQYF,TGTGCCATCAGGAGACAGGGGGCGCGGGAGACCCAGTACTTC
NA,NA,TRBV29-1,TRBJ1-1,CSVNAPGSEGAFF,TGCAGCGTCAACGCCCCAGGGTCGGAGGGGGCTTTCTTT
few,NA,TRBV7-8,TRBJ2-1,CAIAPLSEGRNEQFF,TGTGCCATCGCACCTCTTTCGGAGGGAAGGAATGAGCAGTTCTTC
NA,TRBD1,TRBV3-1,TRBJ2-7,CACSQQGDSYEQYF,TGTGCCTGCAGCCAACAAGGGGACAGCTACGAGCAGTACTTC
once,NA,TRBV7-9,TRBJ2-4,CASSMLDQLAKNIQYF,TGTGCCAGCAGCATGTTGGATCAACTAGCCAAAAACATTCAGTATTTC
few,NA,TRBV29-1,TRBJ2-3,CSVVGGRSTDTQYF,TGCAGCGTTGTTGGGGGCCGGAGCACAGATACGCAGTATTTT
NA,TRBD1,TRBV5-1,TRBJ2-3,CASSLGRTGGADTQYF,TGCGCCAGCAGCTTGGGGAGGACAGGGGGAGCAGATACGCAGTATTTT
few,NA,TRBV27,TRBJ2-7,CASRPRNRDEQYF,TGTGCCAGCAGACCGAGAAACAGGGACGAGCAGTACTTC
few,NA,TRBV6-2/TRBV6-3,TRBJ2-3,CASGLARSTDTQYF,TGTGCCAGCGGCCTCGCCCGGAGCACAGATACGCAGTATTTT
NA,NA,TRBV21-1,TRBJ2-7,CASSKGGSSYNEQYF,TGTGCCAGCAGCAAAGGGGGGAGCTCCTACAATGAGCAGTACTTC
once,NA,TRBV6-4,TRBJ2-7,CASSVGQHGNEQYF,TGTGCCAGCAGTGTCGGCCAGCACGGCAATGAGCAGTACTTC
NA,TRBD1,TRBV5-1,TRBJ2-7,CASKIQGARYNEQYF,TGCGCCAGCAAAATCCAGGGGGCAAGATACAATGAGCAGTACTTC
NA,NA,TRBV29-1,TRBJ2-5,CSVEGSDGQYF,TGCAGCGTTGAGGGTTCAGACGGGCAGTACTTC
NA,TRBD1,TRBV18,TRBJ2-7,CASSLGQASLGEQYF,TGTGCCAGCTCACTCGGACAGGCCAGTTTGGGGGAGCAGTACTTC
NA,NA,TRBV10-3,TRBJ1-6,CAIRESEVLYNSPLHF,TGTGCCATCAGGGAGTCGGAAGTCCTCTATAATTCACCCCTCCACTTT
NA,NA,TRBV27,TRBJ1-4,CASRHRCSTNEKLFF,TGTGCCAGCAGGCACAGGTGTTCAACTAATGAAAAACTGTTTTTT
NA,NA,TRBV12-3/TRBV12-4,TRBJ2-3,CASSLSRRRAMADTQYF,TGTGCCAGCAGTTTAAGCCGTAGACGAGCAATGGCAGATACGCAGTATTTT
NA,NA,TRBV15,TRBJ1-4,CATSRDPGSSEKLFF,TGTGCCACCAGCAGAGATCCAGGTTCGAGTGAAAAACTGTTTTTT
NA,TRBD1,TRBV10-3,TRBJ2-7,CAISAGQGLGDEQYF,TGTGCCATCAGTGCGGGACAGGGCTTGGGGGACGAGCAGTACTTC
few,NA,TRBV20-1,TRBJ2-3,CSARDPATGDTQYF,TGCAGTGCTAGAGACCCGGCCACCGGAGATACGCAGTATTTT
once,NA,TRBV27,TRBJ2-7,CASSLKPGPRIYEQYF,TGTGCCAGCAGTTTAAAGCCTGGCCCAAGAATCTACGAGCAGTACTTC
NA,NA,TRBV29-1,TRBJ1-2,CSVEDPSIPYGYTF,TGCAGCGTTGAAGATCCCTCTATCCCCTATGGCTACACCTTC
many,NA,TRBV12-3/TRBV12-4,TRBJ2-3,CASSNTPDTQYF,TGTGCCAGCAGTAACACTCCAGATACGCAGTATTTT
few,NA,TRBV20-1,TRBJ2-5,CSAPRRQGGETQYF,TGCAGTGCTCCTCGGAGGCAGGGCGGAGAGACCCAGTACTTC
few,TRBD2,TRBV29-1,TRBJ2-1,CSVVPASGGGGNNEQFF,TGCAGCGTTGTCCCAGCTAGCGGGGGGGGTGGTAACAATGAGCAGTTCTTC
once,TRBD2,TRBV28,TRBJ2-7,CASKLAGSSYNGQYF,TGTGCCAGCAAACTAGCGGGGAGCTCCTACAATGGGCAGTACTTC
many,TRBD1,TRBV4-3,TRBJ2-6,CASSQTLTGTGRSGANVLTF,TGCGCCAGCAGCCAAACATTGACCGGGACAGGGCGCTCTGGGGCCAACGTCCTGACTTTC
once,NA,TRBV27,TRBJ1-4,CASSLEQGSEKLFF,TGTGCCAGCAGTTTAGAGCAGGGGAGTGAAAAACTGTTTTTT
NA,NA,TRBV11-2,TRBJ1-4,CASSLLGGAKEKLFF,TGTGCCAGCAGCTTATTGGGGGGCGCTAAGGAAAAACTGTTTTTT
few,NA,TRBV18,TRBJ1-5,CASSDKDSNQPQHF,TGTGCCAGTTCGGACAAGGATAGCAATCAGCCCCAGCATTTT
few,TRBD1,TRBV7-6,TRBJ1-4,CASSSRDREGLFF,TGTGCCAGCAGCAGCCGGGACAGGGAAGGTCTGTTTTTT
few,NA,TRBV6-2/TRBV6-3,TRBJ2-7,CASSDRVPYEQYF,TGTGCCAGCAGTGATAGGGTTCCCTACGAGCAGTACTTC
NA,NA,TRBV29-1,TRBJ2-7,CSVEGQGRETRYF,TGCAGCGTTGAAGGTCAGGGGAGGGAGACCCGGTACTTC
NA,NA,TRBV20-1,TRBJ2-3,CSAPLGGVADTQYF,TGCAGTGCCCCCTTGGGGGGAGTGGCGGATACGCAGTATTTT
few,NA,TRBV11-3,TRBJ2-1,CASSWVDSGLGVEQFF,TGTGCCAGCAGCTGGGTAGACAGCGGGCTTGGGGTAGAGCAGTTCTTC
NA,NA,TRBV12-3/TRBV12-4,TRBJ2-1,CASKLINEQFF,TGTGCCAGCAAACTCATCAATGAGCAGTTCTTC
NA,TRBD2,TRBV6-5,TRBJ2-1,CASSYRLLAGGGNNEQFF,TGTGCCAGCAGTTATAGACTCCTAGCGGGAGGGGGCAACAATGAGCAGTTCTTC
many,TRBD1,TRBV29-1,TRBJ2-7,CSAAGQGESPQYF,TGCAGCGCCGCCGGACAGGGGGAATCTCCGCAGTACTTC
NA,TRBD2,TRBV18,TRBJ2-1,CASSIGLAGEQFF,TGTGCCAGCTCAATCGGACTAGCGGGTGAGCAGTTCTTC
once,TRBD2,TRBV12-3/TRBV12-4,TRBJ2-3,CASSTSGGGADTQYF,TGTGCCAGCAGCACTAGCGGGGGGGGCGCAGATACGCAGTATTTT
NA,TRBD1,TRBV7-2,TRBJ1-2,CASSPGTGLSNYGYTF,TGTGCCAGCAGCCCCGGGACAGGACTCTCAAACTATGGCTACACCTTC
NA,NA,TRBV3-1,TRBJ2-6,CASSPFGAGSGANVLTF,TGTGCCAGCAGCCCGTTCGGGGCAGGCTCTGGGGCCAACGTCCTGACTTTC